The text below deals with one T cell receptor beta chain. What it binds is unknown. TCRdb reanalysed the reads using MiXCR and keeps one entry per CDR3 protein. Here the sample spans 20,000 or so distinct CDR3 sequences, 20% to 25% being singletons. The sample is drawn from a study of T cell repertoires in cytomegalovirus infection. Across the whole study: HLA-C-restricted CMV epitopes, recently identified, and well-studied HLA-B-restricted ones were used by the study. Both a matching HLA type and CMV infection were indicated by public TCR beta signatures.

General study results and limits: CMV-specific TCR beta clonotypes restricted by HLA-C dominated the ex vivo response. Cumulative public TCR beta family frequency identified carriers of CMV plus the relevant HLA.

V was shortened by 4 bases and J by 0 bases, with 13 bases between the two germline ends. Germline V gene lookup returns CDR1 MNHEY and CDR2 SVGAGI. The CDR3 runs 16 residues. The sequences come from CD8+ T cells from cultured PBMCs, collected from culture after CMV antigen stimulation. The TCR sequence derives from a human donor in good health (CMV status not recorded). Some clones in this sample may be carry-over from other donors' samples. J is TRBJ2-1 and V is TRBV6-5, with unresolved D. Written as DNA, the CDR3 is TGTGCCAGCAGTTCCCCGGGCGAGAGCTCCTACAATGAGCAGTTCTTC. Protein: CASSSPGESSYNEQFF.